These 2 T cell receptor beta chains share one sample of origin, sequenced in a study of glioma-infiltrating T cells after dendritic cell vaccination. Produced via immunoSEQ multiplex PCR; TCRdb's table is partial and in-frame only. The data hold 75,000 to 95,000 clones, with about nine tenths observed a single time. Documented time point: after dendritic cell vaccination, including at tumor progression/relapse. Sample: blood, taken after dendritic cell vaccination. The receptors originated from a human donor with glioblastoma.

The V and J genes are TRBV7-9 and TRBJ1-4; D is possibly TRBD1 (6 bases). CDR3 size: 11 residues. V was shortened by 6 bases and J by 11 bases, with 10 bases between the two germline ends. The germline V gene encodes CDR1 SEHNR and CDR2 FQNEAQ (reference sequence). CDR3 residues: CASSYTGKLFF. The DNA of the CDR3 is TGTGCCAGCAGTTATACAGGGAAACTGTTTTTT. Drawing the rest from reference TRBV7-9 and TRBJ1-4, the complete variable domain is DTGVSQNPRHKITKRGQNVTFRCDPISEHNRLYWYRQTLGQGPEFLTYFQNEAQLEKSRLLSDRFSAERPKGSFSTLEIQRTEQGDSAMYLCASSYTGKLFFGSGTQLSVL.

This chain joins TRBV5-1 and TRBJ2-7; TRBD2 matches 12 bases. This CDR3 has 16 residues. Germline V gene sequence: CDR1 SGHRS, CDR2 YFSETQ. V gave up 0 bases and J gave up 4 bases; unmatched junction bases: 5. CDR3 sequence (DNA): TGCGCCAGCAGCTTGGGATCTAGCGGGAGGGGGTACGAGCAGTACTTC. This gives the protein CASSLGSSGRGYEQYF.